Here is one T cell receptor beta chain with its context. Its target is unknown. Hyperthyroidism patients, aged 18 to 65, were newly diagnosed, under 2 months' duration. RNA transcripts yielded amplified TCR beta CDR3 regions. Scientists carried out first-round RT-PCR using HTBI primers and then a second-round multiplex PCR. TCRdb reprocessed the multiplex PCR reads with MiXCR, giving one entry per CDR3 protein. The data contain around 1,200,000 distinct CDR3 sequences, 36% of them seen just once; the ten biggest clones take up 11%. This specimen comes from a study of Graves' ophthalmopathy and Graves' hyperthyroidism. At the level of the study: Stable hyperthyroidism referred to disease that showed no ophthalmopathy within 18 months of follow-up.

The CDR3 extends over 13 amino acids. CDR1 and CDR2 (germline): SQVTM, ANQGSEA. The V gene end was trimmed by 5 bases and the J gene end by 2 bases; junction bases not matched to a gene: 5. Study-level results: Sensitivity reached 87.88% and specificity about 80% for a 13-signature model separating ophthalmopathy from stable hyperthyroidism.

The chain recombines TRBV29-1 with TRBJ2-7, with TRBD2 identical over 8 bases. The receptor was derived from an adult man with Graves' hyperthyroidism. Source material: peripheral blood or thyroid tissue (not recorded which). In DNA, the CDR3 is TGCAGCGTTATAACTAGCGGAGCCTACGAGCAGTACTTC. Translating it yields CSVITSGAYEQYF.